This entry describes one TCR beta chain. The antigen it recognizes is unknown. No base qualities exist here, and no much larger clone lies one base off it. The data are from a study of patients and donors after allogeneic stem cell transplantation (dated by TCRdb to the early 2020s). Libraries were built with RT-PCR. The sample was run on a NextSeq 550. TCRdb reworked the public reads: Q25 trimming with fastp, MiXCR clone assembly, productive beta chains retained. Merged by CDR3 protein, the rows form single entries marked with the most common genes and DNA. The sample includes 390,000 or so distinct CDR3 sequences, with 15% to 20% observed a single time. The ten largest clonotypes hold just over 7% of the sample. The junction carries 7 bases between V and J, which are trimmed by 3 bases and 4 bases respectively. Looking up the germline V gene yields CDR1 SGDLS and CDR2 YYNGEE. The CDR3 sequence holds 12 residues, the cysteine and phenylalanine included. The read is trimmed to its CDR3 DNA, 36 bases read in frame from base 1.

This receptor was obtained from a human donor who was either an allogeneic HSCT recipient or a stem cell or donor lymphocyte infusion donor (not recorded which). It is not recorded whose cells these are; they may come from a transplant donor. The chain is made from TRBV9 and TRBJ1-2; the D segment could be TRBD1, given 5 matching bases. Material for sequencing was blood, either unsorted or a sorted T cell fraction (not recorded which). Read as DNA, the sequence is TGTGCCAGCAGCGAAACAGGCTATGGCTACACCTTC. This sequence encodes CASSETGYGYTF.